This is a list of T cell receptor beta chains from one sample in a study of blood T cells in healthy people across ages. TCRdb used MiXCR to reprocess the 5' RACE reads, holding one entry per CDR3 protein. The sample lists under 700,000 distinct CDR3 sequences, around 24% seen once, with 7.5% to 9% in the top ten. These data were also reused for a study on T cells of mothers and their children.

Sequences were obtained from blood. All receptors derive from a boy aged 10-17 years in good health. The CDR3 runs from the conserved cysteine through the conserved F or W. The D gene is left open where the match is weak. Part of the rows lack a size; the others show once, few, many or a class for expanded clones.

v_call	j_call	cdr3_length	clone_size	d_call	cdr3_aa	cdr3_nt
TRBV7-2	TRBJ2-7	15	few	TRBD1	CASSPRTGPLYEQYF	TGTGCCAGCAGCCCAAGGACAGGGCCACTATACGAGCAGTACTTC
TRBV5-1	TRBJ2-7	17	.	TRBD2	CASSLGLASGGAYEQYF	TGCGCCAGCAGCTTGGGTTTAGCAAGTGGGGGGGCCTACGAGCAGTACTTC
TRBV15	TRBJ2-5	17	.	.	CATSGGLRGRGQETQYF	TGTGCCACCAGCGGAGGACTTCGTGGCCGGGGCCAAGAGACCCAGTACTTC
TRBV7-9	TRBJ2-5	16	few	.	CASSSRRGLWEETQYF	TGTGCCAGCAGCTCCAGGAGGGGACTGTGGGAAGAGACCCAGTACTTC
TRBV28	TRBJ2-7	19	few	.	CASRPASGQGPRGLYEQYF	TGTGCCAGCAGGCCCGCCTCGGGACAAGGGCCCAGGGGACTTTACGAGCAGTACTTC
TRBV15	TRBJ2-7	13	.	.	CATSRGETYEQYF	TGTGCCACCAGCAGAGGGGAAACTTACGAGCAGTACTTC
TRBV5-6	TRBJ2-1	14	few	TRBD2	CASSLLAASNEQFF	TGTGCCAGCAGCTTACTAGCGGCCTCCAATGAGCAGTTCTTC
TRBV9	TRBJ2-3	16	.	.	CASSVGGGGGTDTQYF	TGTGCCAGCAGCGTAGGTGGAGGAGGGGGCACAGATACGCAGTATTTT
TRBV18	TRBJ1-1	15	few	.	CASSPRDGLNTEAFF	TGTGCCAGCTCACCACGGGACGGTTTGAACACTGAAGCTTTCTTT
TRBV24-1	TRBJ2-7	13	few	TRBD1	CATRQGSSREQYF	TGTGCCACCCGACAGGGAAGTAGCCGCGAGCAGTACTTC
TRBV6-5	TRBJ2-1	15	few	.	CASSYGRDLGNEQFF	TGTGCCAGCAGTTACGGGCGGGATCTAGGAAATGAGCAGTTCTTC
TRBV20-1	TRBJ1-2	13	.	.	CSASRTARGGCTF	TGCAGTGCTAGCCGGACGGCGAGGGGGGGCTGCACCTTC
TRBV28	TRBJ1-3	13	once	.	CASSLGRVDTIYF	TGTGCCAGCAGTTTGGGAAGGGTAGACACCATATATTTT
TRBV11-2	TRBJ2-7	15	once	TRBD1	CASSAYRGSGYEQYF	TGTGCCAGCAGCGCTTACAGGGGTTCGGGATACGAGCAGTACTTC
TRBV29-1	TRBJ2-2	16	.	.	CSVEVPWGVNTGELFF	TGCAGCGTTGAAGTTCCCTGGGGGGTTAACACCGGGGAGCTGTTTTTT
TRBV7-2	TRBJ2-3	19	.	TRBD2	CASSLYSRLSGRAPDTQYF	TGTGCCAGCAGCTTGTACTCGAGACTTAGCGGGAGGGCCCCAGATACGCAGTATTTT
TRBV7-2	TRBJ2-5	14	.	.	CASSLGPNRETQYF	TGTGCCAGCAGTCTCGGACCGAACAGGGAGACCCAGTACTTC
TRBV20-1	TRBJ1-1	13	few	.	CSARVTGNTEALF	TGCAGTGCTAGAGTCACAGGGAACACTGAAGCTCTCTTT
TRBV12-3/TRBV12-4	TRBJ1-2	13	.	.	CASSLFANYGYTF	TGTGCCAGCAGTTTATTCGCTAACTATGGCTACACCTTC
TRBV5-1	TRBJ1-1	15	few	.	CASSLAQGVNTEAFF	TGCGCCAGCAGCTTGGCCCAGGGAGTGAACACTGAAGCTTTCTTT
TRBV3-1	TRBJ2-1	13	few	.	CASSQDLGNEQFF	TGTGCCAGCAGCCAAGATTTGGGGAATGAGCAGTTCTTC
TRBV3-1	TRBJ2-7	14	.	TRBD1	CASSPGQGFFEQYF	TGTGCCAGCAGCCCGGGACAGGGGTTCTTCGAGCAGTACTTC
TRBV7-9	TRBJ2-4	15	.	.	CASSLWGSDKNIQYF	TGTGCCAGCAGCTTATGGGGAAGTGACAAAAACATTCAGTACTTC
TRBV24-1	TRBJ2-2	15	many	TRBD1	CATSEAGTGAGELFF	TGTGCCACCAGTGAAGCCGGGACAGGGGCCGGGGAGCTGTTTTTT
TRBV7-9	TRBJ2-6	16	.	.	CASSLSQYPGANVLTF	TGTGCCAGCAGCTTGTCCCAGTACCCCGGGGCCAACGTCCTGACTTTC
TRBV20-1	TRBJ2-2	15	few	TRBD2	CSARDETSSTGELFF	TGCAGTGCTAGAGATGAGACTAGCTCGACCGGGGAGCTGTTTTTT
TRBV11-2	TRBJ1-6	15	.	.	CASSLDKVFASPLHF	TGTGCCAGCAGCTTAGATAAGGTTTTCGCTTCACCCCTCCACTTT
TRBV5-1	TRBJ2-1	15	.	.	CASSLAGWRDNEQFF	TGCGCCAGCAGCTTGGCCGGGTGGCGGGACAATGAGCAGTTCTTC
TRBV4-3	TRBJ1-6	18	.	.	CASSQERGEDPYNSPLHF	TGCGCCAGCAGCCAAGAACGGGGGGAGGACCCCTATAATTCACCCCTCCACTTT
TRBV20-1	TRBJ1-5	15	.	.	CSATRIGRDDQPQHF	TGCAGTGCCACCCGTATTGGCAGGGATGATCAGCCCCAGCATTTT
TRBV11-2	TRBJ2-7	14	many	.	CASRGGGRSYEQYF	TGTGCCAGCAGGGGTGGTGGCAGATCCTACGAGCAGTACTTC
TRBV5-5	TRBJ1-4	16	.	TRBD1	CASSSPPGQKNEKLFF	TGTGCCAGCAGCTCACCTCCGGGACAGAAGAATGAAAAACTGTTTTTT
TRBV16	TRBJ1-3	12	few	.	CASSRTGNTIYF	TGTGCCAGCAGCCGAACAGGAAACACCATATATTTT
TRBV5-4	TRBJ1-1	15	few	.	CASSSIAPLGTEAFF	TGTGCCAGCAGCTCAATCGCCCCCCTGGGCACTGAAGCTTTCTTT
TRBV7-2	TRBJ2-7	17	few	TRBD2	CASSPRPQGLDGYEQYF	TGTGCCAGCAGCCCTCGCCCTCAGGGACTAGACGGGTACGAGCAGTACTTC
TRBV11-2	TRBJ2-7	16	.	.	CASSSRTVEGHYEQYF	TGTGCCAGCAGCTCTAGGACAGTAGAGGGTCACTACGAGCAGTACTTC
TRBV20-1	TRBJ1-6	16	few	TRBD1	CSASKSGGQVDSPLHF	TGCAGTGCCTCTAAATCGGGGGGACAGGTGGATTCACCCCTCCACTTT
TRBV9	TRBJ1-1	13	few	.	CASSVGRNTVAFF	TGTGCCAGCAGCGTCGGCAGGAACACTGTAGCTTTCTTT
TRBV7-9	TRBJ2-3	15	.	.	CASTPLGGSTDTQYF	TGTGCCAGCACCCCCTTAGGCGGCAGCACAGATACGCAGTATTTT
TRBV7-2	TRBJ2-7	15	few	.	CASSLPGAGNYEQYF	TGTGCCAGCAGCCTCCCAGGGGCAGGAAACTACGAGCAGTACTTC
TRBV9	TRBJ1-4	14	.	.	CASSADVANEKLFF	TGTGCCAGCAGCGCGGACGTAGCTAATGAAAAACTGTTTTTT